This T cell receptor (beta chain) was documented in a study of beta chain features in type 1 diabetes. Study-level points and caveats: A pattern of fewer insertions and more deletions at VDJ junctions was seen in type 1 diabetes patients. It was among patients, rather than healthy donors, that naive, central memory and Treg TCRB repertoires appeared more similar. Whether HLA type affects TCRB rearrangement stayed undetermined in the present work.

Isolated RNA was reverse transcribed in full, so expressed TCRB transcripts were sequenced. Mean read depth for naive, central memory and regulatory T cell samples was around 3.8 million reads. TCRdb's copy holds only in-frame clones and misses some; the assay was immunoSEQ multiplex PCR. The repertoire has over 500,000 clones, around a sixth of them found once; the top ten carry about 0.086%. Germline V gene sequence: CDR1 SQVTM, CDR2 ANQGSEA. With 4 bases removed from V and 0 bases from J, the gap between germline ends came to 7 bases. There are 13 residues in the CDR3. Points on this clone: Its antigen is unidentified.

Sequenced input: naive CD4+ T cells from blood. This chain uses TRBV29-1 with TRBJ2-4; D ambiguous. The clonotype comes from a man aged 18 to 35 in good health. The CDR3 DNA is TGCAGCGTTGGGACGGTAGCCAAAAACATTCAGTACTTC. The encoded protein is CSVGTVAKNIQYF.